This TCR beta chain is drawn from a study of shared clonotypes between healthy human individuals. As regards this clone: Its antigen remains unidentified. Distinct nucleotide sequences in the sample also encode this CDR3.

This CDR3 comprises 14 residues. CDR1 LNHDA and CDR2 SQIVND come from the germline V gene (reference sequence). Trimming took 6 bases from V and 2 from J; bases not matched to a gene: 5. Libraries were prepared by immunoSEQ multiplex PCR; TCRdb keeps only in-frame clonotypes and omits some of them. The sample records 650,000 to 750,000 clones, more than 70% being singletons. The study's findings and limits: Clonotype sharing among donors likely depends on sequencing depth.

The sequence was obtained from a woman aged 30 to 39 in good health. The chain has TRBV19 and TRBJ2-7, with 9 positions matching TRBD1. Material for sequencing was memory CD4+ T cells sorted from blood. Subset in this sample: CD45RA-negative fraction. The CDR3, as DNA: TGTGCCAGTAGCTCCGGGACAGGGACCTACGAGCAGTACTTC. Its protein is CASSSGTGTYEQYF.